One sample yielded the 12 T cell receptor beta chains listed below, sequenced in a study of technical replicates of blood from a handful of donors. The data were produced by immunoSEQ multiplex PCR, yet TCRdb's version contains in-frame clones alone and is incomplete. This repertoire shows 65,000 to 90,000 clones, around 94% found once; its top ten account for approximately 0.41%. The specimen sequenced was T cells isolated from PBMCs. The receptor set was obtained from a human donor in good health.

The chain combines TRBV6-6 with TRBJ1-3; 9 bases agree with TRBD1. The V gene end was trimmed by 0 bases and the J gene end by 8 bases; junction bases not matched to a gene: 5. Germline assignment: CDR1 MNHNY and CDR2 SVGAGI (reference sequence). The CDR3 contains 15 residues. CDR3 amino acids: CASSYSADRGDTIYF. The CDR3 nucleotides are TGTGCCAGCAGTTACTCGGCGGACAGGGGAGACACCATATATTTT.

CDR3 sequence: CASSPVWLAGYNEQFF. The CDR3 DNA sequence: TGTGCCAGTAGCCCGGTCTGGCTAGCGGGCTACAATGAGCAGTTCTTC. The chain carries TRBV19 and TRBJ2-1, with 8 bases matching TRBD2. The CDR3 runs 16 residues. With V trimmed by 6 bases and J by 3 bases, 10 bases remained unmatched. CDR1 is LNHDA, CDR2 SQIVND, per germline (reference sequence).

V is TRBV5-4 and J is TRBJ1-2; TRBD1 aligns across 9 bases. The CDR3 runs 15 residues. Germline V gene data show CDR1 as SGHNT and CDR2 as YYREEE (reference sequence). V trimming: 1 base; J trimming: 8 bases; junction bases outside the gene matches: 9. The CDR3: CASSLYLGQGNGYTF. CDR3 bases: TGTGCCAGCAGCTTGTACCTGGGACAGGGAAACGGCTACACCTTC.

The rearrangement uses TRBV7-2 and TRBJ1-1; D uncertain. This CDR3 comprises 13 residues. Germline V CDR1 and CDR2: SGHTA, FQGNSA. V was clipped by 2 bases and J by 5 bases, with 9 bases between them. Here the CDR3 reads CASSLILRTEAFF. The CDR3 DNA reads TGTGCCAGCAGCTTAATCTTGCGGACTGAAGCTTTCTTT. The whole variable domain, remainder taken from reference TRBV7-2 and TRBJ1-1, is GAGVSQSPSNKVTEKGKDVELRCDPISGHTALYWYRQSLGQGLEFLIYFQGNSAPDKSGLPSDRFSAERTGGSVSTLTIQRTQQEDSAVYLCASSLILRTEAFFGQGTRLTVV.

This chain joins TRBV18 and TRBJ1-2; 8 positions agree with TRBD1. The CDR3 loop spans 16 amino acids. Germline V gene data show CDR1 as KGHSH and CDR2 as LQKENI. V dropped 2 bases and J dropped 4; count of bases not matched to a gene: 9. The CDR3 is CASSPVSGQGIYGYTF. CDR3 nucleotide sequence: TGTGCCAGCTCACCAGTTTCCGGACAGGGCATCTATGGCTACACCTTC.

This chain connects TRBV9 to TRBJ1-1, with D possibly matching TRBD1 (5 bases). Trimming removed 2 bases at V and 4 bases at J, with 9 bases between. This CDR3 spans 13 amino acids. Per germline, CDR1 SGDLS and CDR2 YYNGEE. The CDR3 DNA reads TGTGCCAGCAGCGTTCAGGGTCTCACTGAAGCTTTCTTT. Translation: CASSVQGLTEAFF.

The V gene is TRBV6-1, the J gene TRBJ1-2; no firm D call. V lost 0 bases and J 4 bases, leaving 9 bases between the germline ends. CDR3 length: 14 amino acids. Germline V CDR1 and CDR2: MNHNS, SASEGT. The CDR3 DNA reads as TGTGCCAGCAGTGAAGCGCGCGGCACCTATGGCTACACCTTC. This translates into CASSEARGTYGYTF.

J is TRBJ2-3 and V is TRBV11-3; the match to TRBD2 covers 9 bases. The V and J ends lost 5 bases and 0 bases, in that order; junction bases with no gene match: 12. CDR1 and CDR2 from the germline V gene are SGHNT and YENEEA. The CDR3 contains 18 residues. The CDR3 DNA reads TGTGCCAGCAGCCCCAACAGAGGACTAGCGCGTAGCACAGATACGCAGTATTTT. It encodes CASSPNRGLARSTDTQYF.

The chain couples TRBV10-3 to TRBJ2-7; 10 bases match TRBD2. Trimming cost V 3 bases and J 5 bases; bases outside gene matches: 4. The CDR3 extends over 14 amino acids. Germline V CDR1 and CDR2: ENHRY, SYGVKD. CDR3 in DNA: TGTGCCATCAGTGAACGACTAGCGGGTGACGAGCAGTACTTC. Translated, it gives CAISERLAGDEQYF.

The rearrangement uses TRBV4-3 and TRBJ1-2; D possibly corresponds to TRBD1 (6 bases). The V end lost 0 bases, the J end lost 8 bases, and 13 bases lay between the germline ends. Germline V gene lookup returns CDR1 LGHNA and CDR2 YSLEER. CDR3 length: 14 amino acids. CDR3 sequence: CASSQERGAGGYTF. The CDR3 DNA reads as TGCGCCAGCAGCCAAGAACGGGGGGCGGGGGGCTACACCTTC.

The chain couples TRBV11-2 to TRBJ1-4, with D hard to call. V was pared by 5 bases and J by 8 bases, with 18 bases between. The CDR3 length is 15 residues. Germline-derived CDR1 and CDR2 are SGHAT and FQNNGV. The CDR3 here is CASSPRPEGEEKLFF. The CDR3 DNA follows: TGTGCCAGCAGCCCCCGGCCCGAAGGAGAAGAAAAACTGTTTTTT.

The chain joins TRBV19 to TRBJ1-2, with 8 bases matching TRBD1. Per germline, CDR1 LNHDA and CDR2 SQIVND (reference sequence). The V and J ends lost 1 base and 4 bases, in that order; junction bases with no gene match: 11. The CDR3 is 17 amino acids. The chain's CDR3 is CASSIVRPTGAGYGYTF. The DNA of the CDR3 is TGTGCCAGTAGTATAGTTAGACCGACAGGGGCGGGCTATGGCTACACCTTC. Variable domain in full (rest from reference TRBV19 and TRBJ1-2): DGGITQSPKYLFRKEGQNVTLSCEQNLNHDAMYWYRQDPGQGLRLIYYSQIVNDFQKGDIAEGYSVSREKKESFPLTVTSAQKNPTAFYLCASSIVRPTGAGYGYTFGSGTRLTVV.